One and the same sample provided the 21 T cell receptor beta chains below, sequenced in a study of cytomegalovirus exposure and HLA in healthy donors. PCR was performed using 60 Vbeta and 13 Jbeta primers. TCRdb's copy holds only in-frame clones and misses some; the assay was immunoSEQ multiplex PCR. The data hold some 130,000 clones, with roughly three quarters observed a single time. Sequencing was carried out using PBMCs. All receptors come from a man aged 25 to 40 in good health and CMV-seronegative.

This chain connects TRBV13 to TRBJ2-7, with D perhaps TRBD1 (5 bases). Matching the DNA end better, TRBJ2-5 makes the J call doubtful. Looked up from germline, CDR1 is PRHDT and CDR2 is FYEKMQ (reference sequence). The CDR3 length is 14 residues. CDR3 in DNA: TGTGCCAGCAGCTTAGGGACAGCCCAAGAGACCCAGTACTTC. Protein product: CASSLGTAQETQYF.

The J gene is TRBJ2-2, the V gene TRBV27, with TRBD2 matching 7 bases. CDR3 length: 13 amino acids. Germline lookup yields CDR1 MNHEY and CDR2 SMNVEV (reference sequence). Trimming at V came to 8 bases and at J to 8 bases, leaving 8 bases not matched to a gene. This CDR3 reads CASSPGGLGELFF. The DNA of the CDR3 is TGTGCCAGCTCCCCGGGGGGATTGGGGGAGCTGTTTTTT.

V usage is TRBV10-3 and J usage is TRBJ1-3, with 9 bases identical to TRBD1. In germline, CDR1 is ENHRY, CDR2 SYGVKD. V trimming: 0 bases; J trimming: 0 bases; junction bases outside the gene matches: 6. The CDR3 has 18 amino acids. This CDR3 reads CAISESDRGIRSGNTIYF. CDR3 bases: TGTGCCATCAGTGAGTCCGACAGGGGGATCCGCTCTGGAAACACCATATATTTT.

This chain joins TRBV30 and TRBJ1-1; possible D gene TRBD1, 5 bases. The CDR3 loop spans 13 amino acids. Germline V lookup: CDR1 GTSNPN, CDR2 SVGIG (reference sequence). V gave up 0 bases and J gave up 4 bases, with 9 bases separating them. The CDR3 loop reads CAWSVGGATEAFF. The CDR3 DNA sequence: TGTGCCTGGAGTGTAGGTGGGGCCACTGAAGCTTTCTTT. The whole variable domain, remainder taken from reference TRBV30 and TRBJ1-1, is SQTIHQWPATLVQPVGSPLSLECTVEGTSNPNLYWYRQAAGRGLQLLFYSVGIGQISSEVPQNLSASRPQDRQFILSSKKLLLSDSGFYLCAWSVGGATEAFFGQGTRLTVV.

The rearrangement joins TRBV28 to TRBJ1-5; weak D call: TRBD1 (5 bases). The CDR3 totals 15 residues. The germline CDR1 and CDR2 sequences are MDHEN and SYDVKM. Between the trimmed V and J ends, which lost 5 bases and 4 bases, there was a span of 15 bases. CDR3 DNA: TGTGCCAGCAGTATCGATACAGGAGCAAATCAGCCCCAGCATTTT. Its protein product is CASSIDTGANQPQHF.

This clone appeared a few times. The chain carries TRBV27 and TRBJ2-7; a possible D gene is TRBD2 (6 bases). Germline V CDR1 and CDR2: MNHEY, SMNVEV (reference sequence). There are 12 residues in the CDR3. V was pared by 3 bases and J by 5 bases, with 8 bases between. The CDR3 bases are TGTGCCAGCAGTTTGGCGGGGAACGAGCAGTACTTC. Translated: CASSLAGNEQYF.

The chain uses TRBV5-5 and TRBJ2-7; 12 bases map to TRBD1. This CDR3 is built from 18 residues. Per germline, CDR1 SGHKS and CDR2 YYEKEE (reference sequence). V lost 0 bases, J lost 7 bases, and 14 bases stayed unmatched. The DNA for the CDR3 is TGTGCCAGCAGCTTGGGAGGGACAGGGGGCGCCGTGGTCGGTGAGCAGTACTTC. It codes for CASSLGGTGGAVVGEQYF.

This chain connects TRBV7-3 to TRBJ2-3, with TRBD2 identical over 9 bases. Germline V gives CDR1 SGHTA, CDR2 FQGTGA. The J segment lost 6 bases and the V segment lost 5 bases, leaving 6 bases of the junction unmatched. The CDR3 contains 14 residues. CDR3 coding DNA: TGTGCCAGCAGCCTTTCTAGCGGGATGGATACGCAGTATTTT. Translation: CASSLSSGMDTQYF.

The chain carries TRBV6-1 and TRBJ2-7; 9 nucleotides align to TRBD2. The V and J ends lost 4 bases and 5 bases, in that order; junction bases with no gene match: 9. The CDR3 length is 15 residues. Germline V CDR1 and CDR2: MNHNS, SASEGT. This chain's CDR3 is CASSVQAGGRDEQYF. The CDR3 nucleotides are TGTGCCAGCAGTGTCCAAGCGGGAGGAAGGGACGAGCAGTACTTC.

This sequence joins TRBV7-2 and TRBJ2-1; TRBD2 agrees at 10 bases. With 0 bases clipped from V and 4 bases from J, the junction kept 6 bases outside the gene matches. Germline CDR1 SGHTA, CDR2 FQGNSA. This CDR3 has 17 residues. CDR3 residues: CASSLASGRPGYNEQFF. The CDR3 region has the DNA TGTGCCAGCAGCTTAGCTAGCGGGAGGCCTGGATACAATGAGCAGTTCTTC.

This chain uses TRBV19 with TRBJ2-1; no firm D call. Germline V CDR1 and CDR2: LNHDA, SQIVND (reference sequence). CDR3 length equals 12 residues. V shed 3 bases and J shed 5 bases, with 5 bases lying between them. For the CDR3, the DNA is TGTGCCAGTAGTATGGCCAACAATGAGCAGTTCTTC. Its protein product is CASSMANNEQFF.

The chain uses TRBV6-5 and TRBJ2-7; tentative D call: TRBD2 (5 bases). Germline V gene data show CDR1 as MNHEY and CDR2 as SVGAGI. CDR3 length equals 15 residues. V was trimmed by 2 bases and J by 3 bases, leaving 14 bases between them. The CDR3 DNA is TGTGCCAGCAGTTACGACCGTCCCCGGGGCTACGAGCAGTACTTC. It encodes CASSYDRPRGYEQYF.

The V and J genes are TRBV7-6 and TRBJ2-3; D possibly corresponds to TRBD1 (6 bases). V was clipped by 3 bases and J by 3 bases, with 10 bases between them. The CDR3 has 14 residues. Germline CDR1 SGHVS, CDR2 FNYEAQ. In nucleotides, the CDR3 is TGTGCCAGCAGCTTGGCAGGGGCGACAGATACGCAGTATTTT. It translates to CASSLAGATDTQYF.

This chain links TRBV19 with TRBJ2-1; TRBD1 matches at 7 bases. The J segment lost 6 bases and the V segment lost 4 bases, leaving 3 bases of the junction unmatched. Germline-derived CDR1 and CDR2 are LNHDA and SQIVND (reference sequence). This CDR3 has 13 residues. The chain's CDR3 is CASSRGTVNEQFF. CDR3 coding DNA: TGTGCCAGTAGTAGAGGGACAGTCAATGAGCAGTTCTTC. Combining the CDR3 with reference TRBV19 and TRBJ2-1 gives the whole variable domain DGGITQSPKYLFRKEGQNVTLSCEQNLNHDAMYWYRQDPGQGLRLIYYSQIVNDFQKGDIAEGYSVSREKKESFPLTVTSAQKNPTAFYLCASSRGTVNEQFFGPGTRLTVL.

With regard to this clone: The DNA is left out, because the CDR3 cannot be placed on it with certainty; the CDR3 is given as TCRdb lists it. The J gene is TRBJ1-1, the V gene TRBV21-1; the D call TRBD1 from the table was never checked on the DNA. TRBV21-1 is noted as a pseudogene. The CDR3 is 18 amino acids long, termini counted. The CDR3 protein is CASSKDVGTGALTGRAFF.

J is TRBJ2-2 and V is TRBV11-2, with 7 positions matching TRBD1. Germline V gene lookup returns CDR1 SGHAT and CDR2 FQNNGV. V trimming: 3 bases; J trimming: 2 bases; junction bases outside the gene matches: 3. The CDR3 loop spans 15 amino acids. CDR3 protein: CASSFYRGNTGELFF. CDR3 nucleotides: TGTGCCAGCAGCTTTTACAGGGGCAACACCGGGGAGCTGTTTTTT.

V and J are TRBV19 and TRBJ1-5; 8 nucleotides match TRBD1. CDR3 length: 14 amino acids. CDR1 is LNHDA, CDR2 SQIVND, per germline (reference sequence). The junction had 7 bases not matched to a gene; V was cut back by 5 bases and J by 7 bases. In nucleotides, the CDR3 is TGTGCCAGTAGTGTAGCAGGGGGCGGACAGCCCCAGCATTTT. As protein: CASSVAGGGQPQHF.

V gene TRBV21-1 combines with J gene TRBJ2-1; the D call TRBD1 from the table was never checked on the DNA. TRBV21-1 is a documented pseudogene. The CDR3 has 18 residues. CDR3 amino acids: CASSKFRNGTSSYNEQFF. DNA for the CDR3: TGTGCCAGCAGCAAATTTCGTAACGGGACAAGCTCCTACAATGAGCAGTTCTTC.

The chain joins TRBV29-1 to TRBJ2-3, with a tentative D call TRBD2 (6 bases). The CDR3 has 14 amino acids. Between the trimmed V and J ends, which lost 3 bases and 1 base, there was a span of 11 bases. The V gene's germline CDR1 is SQVTM and CDR2 ANQGSEA. The CDR3 bases are TGCAGCGTTGAGTGGGGAGGAGGCACAGATACGCAGTATTTT. It specifies CSVEWGGGTDTQYF.

This clone turned up a few times. CDR3 sequence reads: CASSEQDYSGNTIYF. The CDR3 coding sequence is TGTGCCAGCAGTGAGCAGGATTACTCTGGAAACACCATATATTTT. The chain recombines TRBV25-1 with TRBJ1-3; D is unresolved. The CDR3 loop spans 15 amino acids. V lost 3 bases to trimming and J lost 0 bases, with 9 bases between them. CDR1 and CDR2 (germline): MGHDK, SYGVNS.

The chain uses TRBV7-3 and TRBJ2-1; TRBD2 agrees at 7 bases. Germline-derived CDR1 and CDR2 are SGHTA and FQGTGA. The V and J ends lost 1 base and 0 bases, in that order; junction bases with no gene match: 3. This CDR3 is built from 16 residues. DNA of the CDR3: TGTGCCAGCAGCTTAATGGGGGGGAGCTCCTACAATGAGCAGTTCTTC. Its protein product is CASSLMGGSSYNEQFF.